This record concerns one TCR beta chain sequence. Its matching antigen is unknown. This entry comes from a study of vaccination effects on CD4 cells after COVID-19. Study details: Participants were given two doses of BNT162b2 or mRNA-1273 vaccine. The study obtained samples from two convalescent patients 16 days and one week before vaccination.

The method was immunoSEQ multiplex PCR; TCRdb's version includes in-frame clones alone and lacks a portion of them. Altogether tens of thousands of clones are present, 72% being singletons, with the ten largest covering approximately 22%. When less than 12 days of culture had elapsed, CD4+ T cells were isolated. Overall study results and limits: New vaccine-induced clones were the main type among post-vaccine spike-reactive clones in convalescents.

CDR1 is SGHNT and CDR2 is YYREEE in the germline V gene (reference sequence). Trimming left V 4 bases short and J 6 bases short, with 13 bases between. This CDR3 has 13 residues. The sample consisted of CD4+ T cells from PBMCs cultured without peptide, taken before COVID-19 vaccination. The sequence was collected from a human donor who had a prior SARS-CoV-2 infection. The chain combines TRBV5-4 with TRBJ1-2; TRBD1 might be the D (6 bases). The CDR3 region has the DNA TGTGCCAGCAGCCCCGACAGGAGTCATGGCTACACCTTC. As protein: CASSPDRSHGYTF.